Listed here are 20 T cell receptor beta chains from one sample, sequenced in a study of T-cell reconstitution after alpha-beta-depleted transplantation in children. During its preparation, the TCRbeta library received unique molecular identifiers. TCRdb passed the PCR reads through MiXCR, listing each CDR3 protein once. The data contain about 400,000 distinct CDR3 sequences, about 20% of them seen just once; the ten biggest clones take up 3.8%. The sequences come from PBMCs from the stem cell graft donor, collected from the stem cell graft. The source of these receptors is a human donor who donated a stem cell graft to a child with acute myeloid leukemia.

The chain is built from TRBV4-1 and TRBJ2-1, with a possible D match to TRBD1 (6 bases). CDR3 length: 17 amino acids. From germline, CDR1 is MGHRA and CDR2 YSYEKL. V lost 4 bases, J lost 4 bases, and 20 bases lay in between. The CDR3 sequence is CASSPLLPAGAYNEQFF. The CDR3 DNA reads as TGCGCCAGCAGCCCACTTCTACCCGCAGGGGCTTACAATGAGCAGTTCTTC.

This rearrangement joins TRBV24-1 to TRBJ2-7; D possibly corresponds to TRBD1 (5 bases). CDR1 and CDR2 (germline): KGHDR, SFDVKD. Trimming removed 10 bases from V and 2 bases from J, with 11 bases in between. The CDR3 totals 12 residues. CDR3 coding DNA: TGTGCCACTACACAGGATACCTACGAGCAGTACTTC. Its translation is CATTQDTYEQYF.

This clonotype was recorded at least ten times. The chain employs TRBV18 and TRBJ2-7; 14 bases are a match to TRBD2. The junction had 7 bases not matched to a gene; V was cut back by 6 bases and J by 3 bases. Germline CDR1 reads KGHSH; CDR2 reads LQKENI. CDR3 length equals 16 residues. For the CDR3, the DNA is TGTGCCAGCTCGGGACTAGCGGGAGTAGCGTACTACGAGCAGTACTTC. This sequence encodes CASSGLAGVAYYEQYF.

Here the CDR3 reads CASSDPGHQNEQFF. The CDR3, as DNA: TGTGCCAGCAGTGATCCGGGACATCAGAATGAGCAGTTCTTC. The chain employs TRBV28 and TRBJ2-1; D is possibly TRBD1 (6 bases). The germline gives CDR1 MDHEN, CDR2 SYDVKM. Trimming took off 5 bases at V and 7 bases at J, with 15 bases between the two ends. This CDR3 contains 14 residues.

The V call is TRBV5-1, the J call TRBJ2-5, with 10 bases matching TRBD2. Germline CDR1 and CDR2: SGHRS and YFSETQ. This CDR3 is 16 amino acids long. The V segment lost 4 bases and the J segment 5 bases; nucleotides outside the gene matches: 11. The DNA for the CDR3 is TGCGCCAGCAGCCTGGGGCTAGCGGGAGAAGGGGAGACCCAGTACTTC. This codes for CASSLGLAGEGETQYF.

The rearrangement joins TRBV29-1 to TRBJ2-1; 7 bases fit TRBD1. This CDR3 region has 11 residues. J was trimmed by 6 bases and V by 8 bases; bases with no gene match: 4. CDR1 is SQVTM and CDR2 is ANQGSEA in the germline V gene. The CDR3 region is CSTGTVNEQFF. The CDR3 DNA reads TGCAGCACCGGGACAGTCAATGAGCAGTTCTTC.

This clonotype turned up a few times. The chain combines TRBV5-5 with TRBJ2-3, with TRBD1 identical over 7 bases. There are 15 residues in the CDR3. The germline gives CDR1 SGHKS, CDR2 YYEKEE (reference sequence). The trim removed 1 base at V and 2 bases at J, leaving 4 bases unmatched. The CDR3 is CASSLTGQLTDTQYF. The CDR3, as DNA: TGTGCCAGCAGCTTGACGGGACAGCTCACAGATACGCAGTATTTT.

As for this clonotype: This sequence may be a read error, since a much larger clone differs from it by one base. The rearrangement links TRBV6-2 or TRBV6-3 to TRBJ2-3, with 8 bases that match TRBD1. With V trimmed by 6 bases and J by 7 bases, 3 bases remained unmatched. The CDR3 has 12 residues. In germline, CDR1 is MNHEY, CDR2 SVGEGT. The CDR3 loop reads CASSRTGNTQYF. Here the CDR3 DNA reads TGTGCCAGCAGCCGGACAGGGAATACGCAGTATTTT.

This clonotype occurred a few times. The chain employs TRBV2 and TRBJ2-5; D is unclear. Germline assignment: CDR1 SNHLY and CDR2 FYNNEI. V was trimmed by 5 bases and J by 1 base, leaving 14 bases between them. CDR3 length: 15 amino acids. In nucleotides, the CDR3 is TGTGCCAGCAGTCCCCCTTATGGCAGCCAAGAGACCCAGTACTTC. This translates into CASSPPYGSQETQYF.

The CDR3 reads CASSQVRREGQNEQFF. The CDR3 nucleotides read TGTGCCAGCAGCCAAGTTCGGCGGGAGGGCCAGAATGAGCAGTTCTTC. The chain uses TRBV4-2 and TRBJ2-1; 9 bases line up with TRBD2. The CDR3 runs to 16 residues. The trim removed 1 base at V and 7 bases at J, leaving 8 bases unmatched. Germline V gene data show CDR1 as LGHNA and CDR2 as YNFKEQ.

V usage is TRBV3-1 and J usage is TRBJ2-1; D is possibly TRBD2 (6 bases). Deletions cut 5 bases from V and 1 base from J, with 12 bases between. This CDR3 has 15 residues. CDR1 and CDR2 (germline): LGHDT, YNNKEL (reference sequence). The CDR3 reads CASSAGTPSYNEQFF. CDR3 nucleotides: TGTGCCAGCAGCGCCGGGACTCCTTCCTACAATGAGCAGTTCTTC.

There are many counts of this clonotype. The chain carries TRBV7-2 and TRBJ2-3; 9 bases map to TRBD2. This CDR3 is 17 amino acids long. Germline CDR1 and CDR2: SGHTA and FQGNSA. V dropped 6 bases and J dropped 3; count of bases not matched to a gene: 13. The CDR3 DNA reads TGTGCCAGCAGGAACGAGGCGGGAGGGCCATGGACAGATACGCAGTATTTT. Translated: CASRNEAGGPWTDTQYF.

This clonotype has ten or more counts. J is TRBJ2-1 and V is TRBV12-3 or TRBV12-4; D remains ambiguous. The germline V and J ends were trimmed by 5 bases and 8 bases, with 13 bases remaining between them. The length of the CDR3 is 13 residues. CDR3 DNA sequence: TGTGCCAGCAGTACCTGGAGTAGAGATGAGCAGTTCTTC. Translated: CASSTWSRDEQFF.

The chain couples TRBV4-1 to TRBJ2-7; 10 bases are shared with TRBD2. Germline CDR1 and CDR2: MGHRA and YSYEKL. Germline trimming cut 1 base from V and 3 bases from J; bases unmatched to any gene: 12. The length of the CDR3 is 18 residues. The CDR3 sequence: CASSQVQSAGGPSYEQYF. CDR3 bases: TGCGCCAGCAGCCAAGTTCAATCAGCGGGAGGGCCAAGCTACGAGCAGTACTTC.

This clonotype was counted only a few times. The CDR3 sequence is CASKSGTSTDTQYF. The CDR3 nucleotides read TGTGCCAGCAAAAGCGGAACTAGCACAGATACGCAGTATTTT. The chain has TRBV2 and TRBJ2-3; tentative D call: TRBD2 (5 bases). The CDR3 has 14 amino acids. The germline V and J ends were trimmed by 7 bases and 0 bases, with 11 bases remaining between them. From germline, CDR1 is SNHLY and CDR2 FYNNEI. Full variable domain (rest looked up from reference TRBV2 and TRBJ2-3): EPEVTQTPSHQVTQMGQEVILRCVPISNHLYFYWYRQILGQKVEFLVSFYNNEISEKSEIFDDQFSVERPDGSNFTLKIRSTKLEDSAMYFCASKSGTSTDTQYFGPGTRLTVL.

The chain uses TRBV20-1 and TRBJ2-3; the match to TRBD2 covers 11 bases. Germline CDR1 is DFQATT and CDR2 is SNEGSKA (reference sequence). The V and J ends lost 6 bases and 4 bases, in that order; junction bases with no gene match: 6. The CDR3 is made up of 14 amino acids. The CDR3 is CSALSGRGADTQYF. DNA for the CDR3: TGCAGTGCCCTTAGCGGGAGGGGGGCAGATACGCAGTATTTT.

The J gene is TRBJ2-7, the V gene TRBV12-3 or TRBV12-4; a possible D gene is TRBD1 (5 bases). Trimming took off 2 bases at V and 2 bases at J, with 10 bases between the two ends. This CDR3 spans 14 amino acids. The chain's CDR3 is CASSLTGLTYEQYF. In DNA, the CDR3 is TGTGCCAGCAGTTTAACAGGTCTAACCTACGAGCAGTACTTC.

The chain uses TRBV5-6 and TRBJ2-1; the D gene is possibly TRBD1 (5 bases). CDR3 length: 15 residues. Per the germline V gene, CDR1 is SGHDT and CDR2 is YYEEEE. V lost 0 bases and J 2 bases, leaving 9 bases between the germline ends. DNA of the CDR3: TGTGCCAGCAGCTTGGAACAGGACCCCTACAATGAGCAGTTCTTC. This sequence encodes CASSLEQDPYNEQFF.

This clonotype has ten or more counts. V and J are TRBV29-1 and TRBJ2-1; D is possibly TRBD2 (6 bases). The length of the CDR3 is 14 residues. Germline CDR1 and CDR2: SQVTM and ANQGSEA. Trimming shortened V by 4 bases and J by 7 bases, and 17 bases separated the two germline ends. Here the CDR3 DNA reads TGCAGCGTTGGGCCCATATTAAGCGGGAATGAGCAGTTCTTC. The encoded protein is CSVGPILSGNEQFF.

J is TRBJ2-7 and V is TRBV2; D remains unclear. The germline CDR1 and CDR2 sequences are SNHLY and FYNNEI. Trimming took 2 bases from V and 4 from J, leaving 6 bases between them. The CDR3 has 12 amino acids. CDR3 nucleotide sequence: TGTGCCAGCAGTGAATGGCAGTACGAGCAGTACTTC. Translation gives CASSEWQYEQYF. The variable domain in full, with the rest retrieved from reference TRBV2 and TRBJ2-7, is EPEVTQTPSHQVTQMGQEVILRCVPISNHLYFYWYRQILGQKVEFLVSFYNNEISEKSEIFDDQFSVERPDGSNFTLKIRSTKLEDSAMYFCASSEWQYEQYFGPGTRLTVT.